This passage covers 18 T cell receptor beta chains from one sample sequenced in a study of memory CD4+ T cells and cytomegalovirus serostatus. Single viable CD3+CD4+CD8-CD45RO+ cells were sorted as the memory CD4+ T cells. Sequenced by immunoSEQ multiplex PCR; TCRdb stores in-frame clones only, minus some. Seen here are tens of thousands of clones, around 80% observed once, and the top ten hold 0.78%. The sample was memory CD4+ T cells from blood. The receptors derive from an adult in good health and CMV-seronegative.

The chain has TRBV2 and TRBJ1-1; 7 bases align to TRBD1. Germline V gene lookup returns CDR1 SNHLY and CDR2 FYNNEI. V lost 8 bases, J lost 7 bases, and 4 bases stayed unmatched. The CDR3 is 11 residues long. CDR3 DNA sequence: TGTGCCAGCGGACAGGCTAATGAAGCTTTCTTT. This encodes CASGQANEAFF.

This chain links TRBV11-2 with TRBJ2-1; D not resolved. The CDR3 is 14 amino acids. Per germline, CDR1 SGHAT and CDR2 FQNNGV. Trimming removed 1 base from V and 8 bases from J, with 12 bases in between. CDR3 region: CASSLAPLEDEQFF. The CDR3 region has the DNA TGTGCCAGCAGCTTAGCCCCTCTAGAGGATGAGCAGTTCTTC.

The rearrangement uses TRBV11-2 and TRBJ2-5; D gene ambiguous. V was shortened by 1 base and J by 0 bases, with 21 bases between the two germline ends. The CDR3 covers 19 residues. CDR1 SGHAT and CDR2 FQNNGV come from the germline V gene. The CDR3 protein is CASSLGVFSRRADQETQYF. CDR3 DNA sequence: TGTGCCAGCAGCTTAGGCGTCTTCTCGCGGCGTGCGGACCAAGAGACCCAGTACTTC.

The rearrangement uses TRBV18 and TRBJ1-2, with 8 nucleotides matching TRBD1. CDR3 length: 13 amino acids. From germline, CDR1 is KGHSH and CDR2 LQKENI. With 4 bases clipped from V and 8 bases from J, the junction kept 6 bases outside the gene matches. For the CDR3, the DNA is TGTGCCAGCTCACAAGGACAGGGAGACGGCTACACCTTC. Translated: CASSQGQGDGYTF.

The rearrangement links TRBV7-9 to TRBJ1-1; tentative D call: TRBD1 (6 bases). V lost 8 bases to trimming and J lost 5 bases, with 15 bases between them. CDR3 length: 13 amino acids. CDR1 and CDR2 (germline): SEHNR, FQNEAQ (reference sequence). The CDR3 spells CASGGGAPTEAFF. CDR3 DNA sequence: TGTGCCAGCGGCGGGGGGGCGCCTACTGAAGCTTTCTTT. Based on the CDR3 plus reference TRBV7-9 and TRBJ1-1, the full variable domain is DTGVSQNPRHKITKRGQNVTFRCDPISEHNRLYWYRQTLGQGPEFLTYFQNEAQLEKSRLLSDRFSAERPKGSFSTLEIQRTEQGDSAMYLCASGGGAPTEAFFGQGTRLTVV.

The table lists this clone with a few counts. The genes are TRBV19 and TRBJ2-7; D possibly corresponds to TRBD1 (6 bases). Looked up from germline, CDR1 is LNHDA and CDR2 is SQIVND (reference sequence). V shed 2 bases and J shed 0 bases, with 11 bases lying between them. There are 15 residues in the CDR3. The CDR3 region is CASSIIQGSSYEQYF. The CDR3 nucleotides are TGTGCCAGTAGTATAATCCAGGGGTCCTCCTACGAGCAGTACTTC.

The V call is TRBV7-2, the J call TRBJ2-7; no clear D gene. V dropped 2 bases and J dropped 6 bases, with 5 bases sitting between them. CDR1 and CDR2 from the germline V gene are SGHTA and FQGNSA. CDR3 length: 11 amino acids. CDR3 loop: CASSLFLEQYF. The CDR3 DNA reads TGTGCCAGCAGCTTATTCCTCGAGCAGTACTTC. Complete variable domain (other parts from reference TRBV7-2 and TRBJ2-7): GAGVSQSPSNKVTEKGKDVELRCDPISGHTALYWYRQSLGQGLEFLIYFQGNSAPDKSGLPSDRFSAERTGGSVSTLTIQRTQQEDSAVYLCASSLFLEQYFGPGTRLTVT.

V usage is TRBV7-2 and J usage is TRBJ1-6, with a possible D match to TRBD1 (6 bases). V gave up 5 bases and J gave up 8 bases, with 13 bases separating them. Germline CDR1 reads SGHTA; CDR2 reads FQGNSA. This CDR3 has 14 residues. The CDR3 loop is CASSLGQSYSPLHF. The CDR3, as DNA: TGTGCCAGCAGCCTCGGACAGAGCTATTCACCCCTCCACTTT. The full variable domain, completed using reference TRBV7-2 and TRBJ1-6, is GAGVSQSPSNKVTEKGKDVELRCDPISGHTALYWYRQSLGQGLEFLIYFQGNSAPDKSGLPSDRFSAERTGGSVSTLTIQRTQQEDSAVYLCASSLGQSYSPLHFGNGTRLTVT.

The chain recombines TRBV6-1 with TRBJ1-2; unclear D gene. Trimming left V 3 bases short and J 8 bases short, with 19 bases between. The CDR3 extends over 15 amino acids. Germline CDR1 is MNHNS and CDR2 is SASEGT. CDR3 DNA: TGTGCCAGCAGTGATACCGCAGTGTGGTCGGGAGGCTACACCTTC. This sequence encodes CASSDTAVWSGGYTF.

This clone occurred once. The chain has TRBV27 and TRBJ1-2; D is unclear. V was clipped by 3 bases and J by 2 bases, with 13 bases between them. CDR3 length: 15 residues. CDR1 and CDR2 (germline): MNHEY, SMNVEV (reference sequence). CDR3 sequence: CASSLDGARNYGYTF. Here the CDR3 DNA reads TGTGCCAGCAGTTTGGACGGCGCAAGAAACTATGGCTACACCTTC.

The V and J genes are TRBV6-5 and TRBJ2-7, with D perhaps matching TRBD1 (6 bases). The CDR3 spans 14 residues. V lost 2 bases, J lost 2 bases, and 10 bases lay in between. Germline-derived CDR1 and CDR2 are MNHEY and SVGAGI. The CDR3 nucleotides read TGTGCCAGCAGTTACGGGGGCCCAACCTACGAGCAGTACTTC. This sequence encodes CASSYGGPTYEQYF.

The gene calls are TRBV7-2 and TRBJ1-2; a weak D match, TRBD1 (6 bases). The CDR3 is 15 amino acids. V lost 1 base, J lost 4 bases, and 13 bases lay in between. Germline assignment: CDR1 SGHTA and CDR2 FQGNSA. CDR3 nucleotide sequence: TGTGCCAGCAGCTTAGAGGGGGGTCAGATCTATGGCTACACCTTC. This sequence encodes CASSLEGGQIYGYTF.

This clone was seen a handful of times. The CDR3 loop is CASSSRETYEQYF. The CDR3 DNA reads TGTGCCAGCAGTTCGCGGGAGACCTACGAGCAGTACTTC. The gene calls are TRBV27 and TRBJ2-7, with 7 bases aligning to TRBD2. The ends lost 4 bases at V and 2 bases at J; junction bases unmatched: 2. Per germline, CDR1 MNHEY and CDR2 SMNVEV (reference sequence). There are 13 residues in the CDR3.

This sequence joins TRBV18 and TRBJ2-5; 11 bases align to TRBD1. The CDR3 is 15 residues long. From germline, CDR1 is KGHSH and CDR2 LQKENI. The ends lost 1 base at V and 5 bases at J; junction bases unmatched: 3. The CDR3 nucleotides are TGTGCCAGCTCACCACGGACAGGGGGCTGGGAGACCCAGTACTTC. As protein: CASSPRTGGWETQYF.

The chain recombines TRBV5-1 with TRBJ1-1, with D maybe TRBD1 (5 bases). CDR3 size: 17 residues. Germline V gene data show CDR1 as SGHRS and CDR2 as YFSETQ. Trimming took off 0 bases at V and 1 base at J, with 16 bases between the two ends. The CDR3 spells CASSLAGMGRGNTEAFF. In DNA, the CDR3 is TGCGCCAGCAGCTTGGCAGGGATGGGGAGGGGGAACACTGAAGCTTTCTTT.

The CDR3 region has the DNA TGTGCCAGCAGTCCTTGGACTAGTAGTACAGATACGCAGTATTTT. Protein product: CASSPWTSSTDTQYF. The genes are TRBV7-9 and TRBJ2-3; 7 bases map to TRBD2. The CDR3 spans 15 residues. After removal of 6 bases from V and 3 bases from J, the junction contained 9 bases not matched to a gene. CDR1 and CDR2 (germline): SEHNR, FQNEAQ (reference sequence).

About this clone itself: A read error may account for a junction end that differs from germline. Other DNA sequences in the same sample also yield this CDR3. CDR3 sequence reads: CASSQNMVNTEAFF. CDR3 coding DNA: TGTGCTAGCAGCCAGAATATGGTTAACACTGAAGCTTTCTTT. This chain links TRBV14 with TRBJ1-1; D unresolved. The CDR3 length is 14 residues. Germline CDR1 reads SGHDN; CDR2 reads FVKESK.

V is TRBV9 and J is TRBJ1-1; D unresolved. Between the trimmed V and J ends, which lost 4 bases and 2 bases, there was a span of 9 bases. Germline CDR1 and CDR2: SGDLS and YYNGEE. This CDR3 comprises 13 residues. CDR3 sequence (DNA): TGTGCCAGCAGCTGGACTCTCAACACTGAAGCTTTCTTT. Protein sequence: CASSWTLNTEAFF.